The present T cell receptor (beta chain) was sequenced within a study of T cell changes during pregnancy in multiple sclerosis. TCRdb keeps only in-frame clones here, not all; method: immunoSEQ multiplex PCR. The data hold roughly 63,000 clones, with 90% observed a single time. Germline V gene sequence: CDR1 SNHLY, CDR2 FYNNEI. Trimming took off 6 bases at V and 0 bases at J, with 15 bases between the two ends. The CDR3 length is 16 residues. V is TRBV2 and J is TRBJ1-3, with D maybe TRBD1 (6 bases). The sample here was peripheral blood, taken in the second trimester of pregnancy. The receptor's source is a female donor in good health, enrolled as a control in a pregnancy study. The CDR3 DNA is TGTGCCAGCAGGGGGTGGACAGTTGGCTCTGGAAACACCATATATTTT. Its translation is CASRGWTVGSGNTIYF.